One and the same sample provided the 24 T cell receptor beta chains below, sequenced in a study of T cell responses to AZD1222 COVID-19 vaccine. Only in-frame clones appear in the TCRdb table, and some are missing; sequencing was by immunoSEQ multiplex PCR. In the table there are roughly 110,000 clones, around 81% of which are singletons. The source material was peripheral blood, sampled on day 0 of AZD1222 vaccination. The receptor source for this set is an adult in good health.

The chain couples TRBV6-6 to TRBJ2-7, with TRBD2 matching 7 bases. The germline CDR1 and CDR2 sequences are MNHNY and SVGAGI (reference sequence). This CDR3 is 14 amino acids long. J gave up 6 bases and V 5 bases, and 10 bases lay outside the gene matches. As DNA, the CDR3 is TGTGCCAGCAGTCCTCGGGGGGTCATGAGCGAGCAGTACTTC. Protein: CASSPRGVMSEQYF.

CDR3 amino acids: CASSAGDYYGYTF. The CDR3, as DNA: TGTGCCAGCAGCGCAGGAGATTACTATGGCTACACCTTC. This rearrangement joins TRBV28 to TRBJ1-2; D is undetermined. The CDR3 consists of 13 residues. CDR1 is MDHEN, CDR2 SYDVKM, per germline. Trimming took 6 bases from V and 3 from J, leaving 11 bases between them.

The rearrangement uses TRBV5-5 and TRBJ1-4; 7 nucleotides line up with TRBD1. V shed 5 bases and J 8 bases; nucleotides not matched to a gene: 12. Germline assignment: CDR1 SGHKS and CDR2 YYEKEE (reference sequence). This CDR3 comprises 15 residues. CDR3 loop: CASRVTGLSEEKLFF. CDR3 sequence (DNA): TGTGCCAGCAGGGTGACAGGGTTATCGGAAGAAAAACTGTTTTTT. Full variable domain (outside the CDR3, taken from reference TRBV5-5 and TRBJ1-4): DAGVTQSPTHLIKTRGQQVTLRCSPISGHKSVSWYQQVLGQGPQFIFQYYEKEERGRGNFPDRFSARQFPNYSSELNVNALLLGDSALYLCASRVTGLSEEKLFFGSGTQLSVL.

The CDR3 region has the DNA TGTGCCAGCAGCTCCTCCCTCGACGGTCACAATGAGCAGTTCTTC. It specifies CASSSSLDGHNEQFF. The chain recombines TRBV11-3 with TRBJ2-1; D uncertain. Trimming took off 4 bases at V and 5 bases at J, with 15 bases between the two ends. Germline CDR1 is SGHNT and CDR2 is YENEEA. The length of the CDR3 is 15 residues.

The chain joins TRBV7-2 to TRBJ2-1; the D is unclear. V shed 0 bases and J shed 6 bases, with 6 bases lying between them. Germline loops: CDR1 SGHTA, CDR2 FQGNSA. The CDR3 covers 13 residues. The CDR3 sequence: CASSLAGLNEQFF. As DNA, the CDR3 is TGTGCCAGCAGCTTAGCAGGCCTCAATGAGCAGTTCTTC.

The chain has TRBV7-9 and TRBJ2-1; 14 positions agree with TRBD2. The germline CDR1 and CDR2 sequences are SEHNR and FQNEAQ (reference sequence). V shed 5 bases, J shed 10 bases, and the junction held 19 bases outside the gene matches. This CDR3 is built from 19 residues. CDR3 nucleotides: TGTGCCAGCAGCCACAACATGGGGCCCGGGACTAGCGGGAGACGGGAGCAGTTCTTC. Amino acids: CASSHNMGPGTSGRREQFF.

The chain recombines TRBV3-1 (or the pseudogene TRBV3-2) with TRBJ2-1, with a possible D match to TRBD2 (5 bases). Per germline, CDR1 LGHDT and CDR2 YNNKEL (reference sequence). Trimming removed 4 bases from V and 1 base from J, with 14 bases in between. This CDR3 has 16 residues. This CDR3 reads CASSPYRGISYNEQFF. CDR3 nucleotides: TGTGCCAGCAGCCCCTACAGAGGGATTTCCTACAATGAGCAGTTCTTC.

This clone appeared once. V usage is TRBV7-9 and J usage is TRBJ1-2; D is undetermined. The V end was cut by 5 bases, the J end by 2 bases, with 18 bases between. The length of the CDR3 is 16 residues. Germline values: CDR1 SEHNR, CDR2 FQNEAQ (reference sequence). The CDR3 loop reads CASSPPGGLQNYGYTF. The CDR3 region has the DNA TGTGCCAGCAGCCCTCCAGGAGGGCTCCAGAACTATGGCTACACCTTC.

This chain uses TRBV24-1 with TRBJ2-3; D remains unclear. Germline V gene sequence: CDR1 KGHDR, CDR2 SFDVKD. V was trimmed by 5 bases and J by 2 bases, leaving 4 bases between them. The CDR3 totals 12 residues. The CDR3 reads CATSGLTDTQYF. Here the CDR3 DNA reads TGTGCCACCAGTGGACTCACAGATACGCAGTATTTT.

The chain carries TRBV5-1 and TRBJ2-3; either TRBD1 or TRBD2 may supply D (5 bases each). Germline values: CDR1 SGHRS, CDR2 YFSETQ. Between the trimmed V and J ends, which lost 4 bases and 2 bases, there was a span of 11 bases. This CDR3 contains 14 residues. The chain's CDR3 is CASSHGTTTDTQYF. For the CDR3, the DNA is TGCGCCAGCAGCCACGGGACCACCACAGATACGCAGTATTTT.

V and J are TRBV10-3 and TRBJ1-5; D unresolved. From germline, CDR1 is ENHRY and CDR2 SYGVKD. The CDR3 consists of 17 residues. V dropped 0 bases and J dropped 2 bases, with 14 bases sitting between them. CDR3 in DNA: TGTGCCATCAGTGAGTCGAACCCTATCGGCGGCAATCAGCCCCAGCATTTT. Its translation is CAISESNPIGGNQPQHF.

The genes are TRBV6-5 and TRBJ2-1, with D possibly matching TRBD2 (6 bases). V was trimmed by 4 bases and J by 2 bases, leaving 9 bases between them. CDR1 is MNHEY and CDR2 is SVGAGI in the germline V gene. The CDR3 spans 14 residues. CDR3 in amino acids: CASSWDFTYNEQFF. The CDR3 DNA sequence: TGTGCCAGCAGTTGGGACTTTACCTACAATGAGCAGTTCTTC.

This rearrangement joins TRBV24-1 to TRBJ2-2, with D perhaps assigned TRBD1 or TRBD2 (5 bases each). This CDR3 is built from 14 residues. Trimming shortened V by 8 bases and J by 4 bases, and 13 bases separated the two germline ends. Germline V CDR1 and CDR2: KGHDR, SFDVKD. The CDR3 reads CATTRGQGTGELFF. The CDR3 nucleotides read TGTGCCACCACCCGGGGTCAGGGCACCGGGGAGCTGTTTTTT.

The chain uses TRBV7-2 and TRBJ2-1, with 11 bases identical to TRBD2. Germline CDR1 and CDR2: SGHTA and FQGNSA. The CDR3 has 16 amino acids. The ends lost 3 bases at V and 5 bases at J; junction bases unmatched: 6. CDR3: CASSFPTSGTNNEQFF. CDR3 nucleotide sequence: TGTGCCAGCAGCTTCCCGACTAGCGGGACAAACAATGAGCAGTTCTTC.

The chain couples TRBV27 to TRBJ2-2, with 9 bases that match TRBD2. This CDR3 is 16 amino acids long. Per the germline V gene, CDR1 is MNHEY and CDR2 is SMNVEV (reference sequence). V shed 3 bases, J shed 4 bases, and the junction held 6 bases outside the gene matches. The CDR3 bases are TGTGCCAGCAGTTTTTTGGTAGCGGGAGCCACCGGGGAGCTGTTTTTT. Protein product: CASSFLVAGATGELFF.

The gene calls are TRBV9 and TRBJ1-1, with TRBD1 as a possible D gene (5 bases). This CDR3 is built from 13 residues. Germline CDR1 is SGDLS and CDR2 is YYNGEE. V shed 0 bases and J shed 4 bases, with 7 bases lying between them. CDR3 DNA: TGTGCCAGCAGCGTAGATGGGGCCACTGAAGCTTTCTTT. This sequence encodes CASSVDGATEAFF.

This clone was observed a few times. The rearrangement links TRBV5-1 to TRBJ2-3; 9 bases are a match to TRBD2. From germline, CDR1 is SGHRS and CDR2 YFSETQ. The CDR3 spans 16 residues. J gave up 1 base and V 0 bases, and 3 bases lay outside the gene matches. The CDR3 coding sequence is TGCGCCAGCAGCTTGGCCCCTAGCGGGGGCACAGATACGCAGTATTTT. Protein sequence: CASSLAPSGGTDTQYF. Filled out from reference TRBV5-1 and TRBJ2-3, the complete variable domain reads KAGVTQTPRYLIKTRGQQVTLSCSPISGHRSVSWYQQTPGQGLQFLFEYFSETQRNKGNFPGRFSGRQFSNSRSEMNVSTLELGDSALYLCASSLAPSGGTDTQYFGPGTRLTVL.

J is TRBJ2-7 and V is TRBV6-5, with 9 nucleotides matching TRBD1. The germline V gene encodes CDR1 MNHEY and CDR2 SVGAGI. The CDR3 is 14 amino acids. V trimming: 6 bases; J trimming: 4 bases; junction bases outside the gene matches: 7. The CDR3 sequence: CASRLGQGIYEQYF. The CDR3 coding sequence is TGTGCCAGCAGGCTAGGACAGGGGATATACGAGCAGTACTTC.

The chain couples TRBV3-1 (or the pseudogene TRBV3-2) to TRBJ2-7, with D unclear. With 1 base removed from V and 4 bases from J, the gap between germline ends came to 8 bases. CDR3 length: 13 amino acids. The germline gives CDR1 LGHDT, CDR2 YNNKEL (reference sequence). CDR3 in DNA: TGTGCCAGCAGCCAAGCCCCTGGGTACGAGCAGTACTTC. Protein sequence: CASSQAPGYEQYF.

The chain carries TRBV28 and TRBJ2-5; tentatively, D is TRBD1 or TRBD2 (5 bases each). CDR1 and CDR2 (germline): MDHEN, SYDVKM. With 4 bases removed from V and 4 bases from J, the gap between germline ends came to 10 bases. The CDR3 consists of 13 residues. The CDR3 DNA sequence: TGTGCCAGCAGTTCGGGGCCAGCAGAGACCCAGTACTTC. Its protein product is CASSSGPAETQYF. Together with reference TRBV28 and TRBJ2-5, the CDR3 gives the full variable domain: DVKVTQSSRYLVKRTGEKVFLECVQDMDHENMFWYRQDPGLGLRLIYFSYDVKMKEKGDIPEGYSVSREKKERFSLILESASTNQTSMYLCASSSGPAETQYFGPGTRLLVL.

The V gene is TRBV7-2, the J gene TRBJ1-1; 9 bases map to TRBD1. Germline V gene lookup returns CDR1 SGHTA and CDR2 FQGNSA. The CDR3 loop spans 17 amino acids. V was pared by 1 base and J by 4 bases, with 10 bases of the junction left unmatched. The CDR3 coding sequence is TGTGCCAGCAGCTTAGAGGCACAGGGGGCTGGGGGCACTGAAGCTTTCTTT. This translates into CASSLEAQGAGGTEAFF.

The chain recombines TRBV28 with TRBJ1-5; no clear D. V was trimmed by 1 base and J by 2 bases, leaving 12 bases between them. Germline lookup yields CDR1 MDHEN and CDR2 SYDVKM. The CDR3 consists of 16 residues. Here the CDR3 DNA reads TGTGCCAGCAGTTTATTGGAACGGTGGGGCAATCAGCCCCAGCATTTT. It translates to CASSLLERWGNQPQHF.

The chain uses TRBV6-6 and TRBJ2-5; 8 nucleotides line up with TRBD1. This CDR3 contains 13 residues. The V gene end was trimmed by 10 bases and the J gene end by 5 bases; junction bases not matched to a gene: 9. Germline V gives CDR1 MNHNY, CDR2 SVGAGI (reference sequence). This CDR3 reads CATTTGVGETQYF. CDR3 coding DNA: TGTGCCACCACGACAGGGGTGGGGGAGACCCAGTACTTC.

The genes are TRBV28 and TRBJ2-2; D possibly corresponds to TRBD2 (5 bases). Trimming cost V 5 bases and J 3 bases, with 10 bases left between them. Germline CDR1 and CDR2: MDHEN and SYDVKM. The CDR3 runs to 14 residues. The chain's CDR3 is CASSGGPYTGELFF. The CDR3 bases are TGTGCCAGCAGTGGAGGCCCTTACACCGGGGAGCTGTTTTTT.